The 30 T cell receptor beta chains below all came from one sample that was sequenced in a study of blood T cell repertoires in COVID-19. Sequencing was performed with immunoSEQ multiplex PCR; in TCRdb, only in-frame clones are kept and a portion is missing. The table records around 200,000 clones, 80% to 90% of them present only once. Sequencing was performed on peripheral blood. These receptors all come from a human donor with active or convalescent COVID-19. The donor label of this sample is uncertain.

The chain employs TRBV13 and TRBJ2-3; 11 bases line up with TRBD2. The germline V gene has CDR1 PRHDT and CDR2 FYEKMQ (reference sequence). This CDR3 region has 20 residues. V gave up 5 bases and J gave up 1 base; unmatched junction bases: 17. The CDR3 DNA reads TGTGCCAGCAGCGCACCACTAGCGGGAGCTAGAGTTGTCGGCACAGATACGCAGTATTTT. It codes for CASSAPLAGARVVGTDTQYF.

In the case of this clone: Different DNA sequences within this sample yield the same CDR3. The chain has TRBV5-1 and TRBJ2-5; 11 bases line up with TRBD2. The CDR3 runs to 16 residues. Trimming at V came to 0 bases and at J to 5 bases, leaving 6 bases not matched to a gene. Germline CDR1 reads SGHRS; CDR2 reads YFSETQ. As DNA, the CDR3 is TGCGCCAGCAGCTTGGTACTAGCGGGAGCCGGGGAGACCCAGTACTTC. It translates to CASSLVLAGAGETQYF.

The rearrangement joins TRBV28 to TRBJ1-6; 9 nucleotides match TRBD1. The CDR3 runs to 15 residues. The germline V gene encodes CDR1 MDHEN and CDR2 SYDVKM. The ends lost 2 bases at V and 9 bases at J; junction bases unmatched: 5. The CDR3 nucleotides read TGTGCCAGCAGTTTAGGGACAGGGTTAGGTTCACCCCTCCACTTT. Translation gives CASSLGTGLGSPLHF.

The gene calls are TRBV19 and TRBJ2-1; 9 bases agree with TRBD1. The CDR3 loop spans 16 amino acids. CDR1 and CDR2 (germline): LNHDA, SQIVND (reference sequence). V lost 7 bases, J lost 3 bases, and 10 bases stayed unmatched. DNA for the CDR3: TGTGCCAGTATTCGGATTCGGGACAGGGTCTACAATGAGCAGTTCTTC. Residues: CASIRIRDRVYNEQFF. Full variable domain (remainder filled in from reference TRBV19 and TRBJ2-1): DGGITQSPKYLFRKEGQNVTLSCEQNLNHDAMYWYRQDPGQGLRLIYYSQIVNDFQKGDIAEGYSVSREKKESFPLTVTSAQKNPTAFYLCASIRIRDRVYNEQFFGPGTRLTVL.

The rearrangement uses TRBV24-1 and TRBJ1-1; 8 positions agree with TRBD1. CDR1 is KGHDR, CDR2 SFDVKD, per germline. The V gene end was trimmed by 7 bases and the J gene end by 4 bases; junction bases not matched to a gene: 7. CDR3 length: 14 amino acids. Here the CDR3 reads CATRQTGASTEAFF. The CDR3 DNA reads TGTGCCACCAGGCAGACAGGGGCCAGCACTGAAGCTTTCTTT.

The sample holds one count of this clone. The CDR3 sequence is CASGTGDPNTGELFF. The CDR3 DNA reads as TGTGCCAGCGGAACAGGGGATCCCAACACCGGGGAGCTGTTTTTT. V usage is TRBV25-1 and J usage is TRBJ2-2, with 7 nucleotides matching TRBD1. CDR1 and CDR2 from the germline V gene are MGHDK and SYGVNS. The CDR3 is made up of 15 amino acids. V was pared by 8 bases and J by 2 bases, with 8 bases of the junction left unmatched.

The gene calls are TRBV11-3 and TRBJ2-1; 8 bases align to TRBD2. The CDR3 covers 16 residues. V lost 5 bases and J lost 6; bases outside the gene matches: 12. From germline, CDR1 is SGHNT and CDR2 YENEEA. CDR3 sequence: CASSQISGSWANEQFF. The DNA of the CDR3 is TGTGCCAGCAGCCAAATAAGCGGGAGTTGGGCCAATGAGCAGTTCTTC.

The chain uses TRBV7-2 and TRBJ2-1; perhaps TRBD1 as D (5 bases). The CDR3 length is 13 residues. CDR1 is SGHTA, CDR2 FQGNSA, per germline. Trimming pared 5 bases from V and 10 bases from J, leaving 15 bases between. CDR3 in amino acids: CASSPIQGREQFF. The CDR3 bases are TGTGCCAGCAGCCCGATTCAGGGTCGAGAGCAGTTCTTC.

This chain links TRBV27 with TRBJ2-2, with 8 bases that match TRBD1. The CDR3 covers 13 residues. J lost 6 bases, V lost 9 bases, and 6 bases had no gene match. Germline V lookup: CDR1 MNHEY, CDR2 SMNVEV (reference sequence). CDR3 sequence (DNA): TGTGCCAGTGGACAGGGATTCGCCGGGGAGCTGTTTTTT. Translated, it gives CASGQGFAGELFF.

This clone was found once. CDR3 sequence: CASSQGLGETQYF. CDR3 DNA sequence: TGTGCCAGCAGCCAGGGACTGGGTGAGACCCAGTACTTC. The gene calls are TRBV14 and TRBJ2-5, with D possibly matching TRBD2 (6 bases). The CDR3 loop spans 13 amino acids. CDR1 and CDR2 from the germline V gene are SGHDN and FVKESK. Between the trimmed V and J ends, which lost 3 bases and 5 bases, there was a span of 10 bases.

The chain carries TRBV30 and TRBJ2-1, with no clear D. Trimming pared 1 base from V and 0 bases from J, leaving 10 bases between. This CDR3 has 15 residues. CDR1 is GTSNPN and CDR2 is SVGIG in the germline V gene (reference sequence). The CDR3: CAWSDWSSSYNEQFF. The DNA of the CDR3 is TGTGCCTGGAGTGACTGGTCGAGCTCCTACAATGAGCAGTTCTTC.

The rearrangement links TRBV29-1 to TRBJ2-7, with D perhaps matching TRBD1 (6 bases). The V and J ends lost 4 bases and 1 base respectively, with 11 bases between them. CDR1 and CDR2 from the germline V gene are SQVTM and ANQGSEA. The CDR3 loop spans 13 amino acids. CDR3 DNA sequence: TGCAGCGTTGTAAAGGGACAATCCTACGAGCAGTACTTC. Its translation is CSVVKGQSYEQYF.

This chain uses TRBV5-4 with TRBJ2-5; TRBD2 matches at 10 bases. The CDR3 has 16 residues. Germline CDR1 is SGHNT and CDR2 is YYREEE (reference sequence). The ends lost 3 bases at V and 2 bases at J; junction bases unmatched: 7. The CDR3 here is CASSSVTSGLQETQYF. The CDR3 coding sequence is TGTGCCAGCAGCTCCGTGACTAGCGGGTTACAAGAGACCCAGTACTTC. Combining the CDR3 with reference TRBV5-4 and TRBJ2-5 gives the whole variable domain ETGVTQSPTHLIKTRGQQVTLRCSSQSGHNTVSWYQQALGQGPQFIFQYYREEENGRGNFPPRFSGLQFPNYSSELNVNALELDDSALYLCASSSVTSGLQETQYFGPGTRLLVL.

This clone has more than one count but fewer than ten. This chain links TRBV5-1 with TRBJ2-7; 10 positions match TRBD1. The germline gives CDR1 SGHRS, CDR2 YFSETQ. The CDR3 sequence is 15 residues long. After removal of 2 bases from V and 6 bases from J, the junction contained 8 bases not matched to a gene. The CDR3 nucleotides read TGCGCCAGCAGCTTCAGTGGGACAGGGGTAGGCGAGCAGTACTTC. Amino acids: CASSFSGTGVGEQYF.

This rearrangement joins TRBV5-1 to TRBJ2-7, with D tentatively TRBD1 (6 bases). Germline V lookup: CDR1 SGHRS, CDR2 YFSETQ. The ends were cut back, 1 base at V and 3 bases at J, with 11 bases in the middle. The CDR3 spans 14 residues. The CDR3 spells CASSLWPGDYEQYF. The DNA of the CDR3 is TGCGCCAGCAGCTTGTGGCCAGGGGACTACGAGCAGTACTTC. Drawing the rest from reference TRBV5-1 and TRBJ2-7, the complete variable domain is KAGVTQTPRYLIKTRGQQVTLSCSPISGHRSVSWYQQTPGQGLQFLFEYFSETQRNKGNFPGRFSGRQFSNSRSEMNVSTLELGDSALYLCASSLWPGDYEQYFGPGTRLTVT.

The chain combines TRBV11-2 with TRBJ2-7; D possibly corresponds to TRBD1 (6 bases). Trimming shortened V by 1 base and J by 2 bases, and 12 bases separated the two germline ends. CDR3 length: 15 amino acids. Germline CDR1 SGHAT, CDR2 FQNNGV. CDR3 loop: CASSLAAGATYEQYF. CDR3 DNA sequence: TGTGCCAGCAGCTTAGCAGCAGGGGCCACCTACGAGCAGTACTTC. The full variable domain, in which reference TRBV11-2 and TRBJ2-7 provide the parts outside the CDR3, is EAGVAQSPRYKIIEKRQSVAFWCNPISGHATLYWYQQILGQGPKLLIQFQNNGVVDDSQLPKDRFSAERLKGVDSTLKIQPAKLEDSAVYLCASSLAAGATYEQYFGPGTRLTVT.

As regards this clone: Other DNA variants within this sample encode the same CDR3. This chain links TRBV11-2 with TRBJ2-7; 8 bases are shared with TRBD1. The CDR3 contains 14 residues. Germline lookup yields CDR1 SGHAT and CDR2 FQNNGV. Unmatched junction bases numbered 1, after V lost 1 base and J lost 2 bases. The CDR3 is CASSLGTGTYEQYF. The CDR3 DNA is TGTGCCAGCAGCTTAGGGACAGGGACCTACGAGCAGTACTTC. The whole variable domain, filled in from reference TRBV11-2 and TRBJ2-7, reads EAGVAQSPRYKIIEKRQSVAFWCNPISGHATLYWYQQILGQGPKLLIQFQNNGVVDDSQLPKDRFSAERLKGVDSTLKIQPAKLEDSAVYLCASSLGTGTYEQYFGPGTRLTVT.

J is TRBJ2-2 and V is TRBV25-1, with D possibly TRBD1 on 5 matching bases. V lost 3 bases to trimming and J lost 7 bases, with 15 bases between them. The germline V gene encodes CDR1 MGHDK and CDR2 SYGVNS. The CDR3 is made up of 15 amino acids. As DNA, the CDR3 is TGTGCCAGCAGTGAGGGGCCGAGGCCGGTCGGGGAGCTGTTTTTT. It encodes CASSEGPRPVGELFF.

This clone was detected only once. The sample holds other DNA sequences that translate to the same CDR3. The chain has TRBV2 and TRBJ1-2; no clear D. Germline V gene lookup returns CDR1 SNHLY and CDR2 FYNNEI. Trimming removed 6 bases from V and 3 bases from J, with 5 bases in between. The CDR3 has 11 amino acids. The CDR3 region has the DNA TGTGCCAGCAGCGCGGACTATGGCTACACCTTC. Translating it yields CASSADYGYTF.

As for this clone: This same CDR3 is encoded by further DNA sequences in the sample. The rearrangement joins TRBV7-3 to TRBJ2-1; tentative D call: TRBD2 (5 bases). Germline loops: CDR1 SGHTA, CDR2 FQGTGA. The CDR3 totals 13 residues. V was clipped by 2 bases and J by 3 bases, with 5 bases between them. CDR3 DNA sequence: TGTGCCAGCAGCTTAGGACTCTACAATGAGCAGTTCTTC. Translation: CASSLGLYNEQFF. The whole variable domain, filled in from reference TRBV7-3 and TRBJ2-1, reads GAGVSQTPSNKVTEKGKYVELRCDPISGHTALYWYRQSLGQGPEFLIYFQGTGAADDSGLPNDRFFAVRPEGSVSTLKIQRTERGDSAVYLCASSLGLYNEQFFGPGTRLTVL.

V and J are TRBV7-2 and TRBJ1-6; D is perhaps TRBD1 (5 bases). Germline V CDR1 and CDR2: SGHTA, FQGNSA. The CDR3 totals 18 residues. Trimming took 3 bases from V and 0 from J, leaving 15 bases between them. In nucleotides, the CDR3 is TGTGCCAGCAGCTTCCAGGGTACCAGAAGCTCCTATAATTCACCCCTCCACTTT. It translates to CASSFQGTRSSYNSPLHF.

This chain connects TRBV5-1 to TRBJ2-2, with a weak D call TRBD2 (5 bases). This CDR3 has 14 residues. Germline CDR1 is SGHRS and CDR2 is YFSETQ. V shed 2 bases and J shed 7 bases, with 12 bases lying between them. CDR3 protein: CASSLGNEGGELFF. The CDR3 bases are TGCGCCAGCAGCTTAGGGAACGAGGGCGGGGAGCTGTTTTTT.

The chain combines TRBV14 with TRBJ1-6; D is uncertain. CDR1 and CDR2 (germline): SGHDN, FVKESK. The V end lost 4 bases, the J end lost 10 bases, and 11 bases lay between the germline ends. CDR3 length: 13 amino acids. CDR3 bases: TGTGCCAGCAGCCCCCGAAGCCTCTCACCCCTCCACTTT. Translation gives CASSPRSLSPLHF.

V is TRBV6-1 and J is TRBJ2-7; TRBD2 is a possible D gene (6 bases). Trimming left V 0 bases short and J 2 bases short, with 11 bases between. This CDR3 comprises 15 residues. Looked up from germline, CDR1 is MNHNS and CDR2 is SASEGT. The CDR3 bases are TGTGCCAGCAGTGAAGCGCCCCCGGGAGCCTACGAGCAGTACTTC. It yields the protein CASSEAPPGAYEQYF.

J is TRBJ1-2 and V is TRBV19, with 10 bases identical to TRBD1. CDR1 and CDR2 from the germline V gene are LNHDA and SQIVND (reference sequence). The trim removed 2 bases at V and 6 bases at J, leaving 9 bases unmatched. This CDR3 is built from 16 residues. CDR3 coding DNA: TGTGCCAGTAGTATAATAGGGACAGGGGAAGTGAATGGCTACACCTTC. It is translated as CASSIIGTGEVNGYTF.

V usage is TRBV18 and J usage is TRBJ1-2; D not certain. CDR3 length: 16 amino acids. From germline, CDR1 is KGHSH and CDR2 LQKENI. V was pared by 0 bases and J by 1 base, with 12 bases between. CDR3 coding DNA: TGTGCCAGCTCACCACCGCCAGGTTATAATAACTATGGCTACACCTTC. Translated: CASSPPPGYNNYGYTF.

The chain joins TRBV25-1 to TRBJ2-5, with D possibly matching TRBD2 (5 bases). V was clipped by 2 bases and J by 2 bases, with 12 bases between them. The germline CDR1 and CDR2 sequences are MGHDK and SYGVNS. The CDR3 runs 15 residues. CDR3 residues: CASSEEEGGQETQYF. The DNA for the CDR3 is TGTGCCAGCAGTGAAGAAGAGGGCGGGCAAGAGACCCAGTACTTC. Using reference TRBV25-1 and TRBJ2-5 for the parts outside the CDR3, the full variable domain is EADIYQTPRYLVIGTGKKITLECSQTMGHDKMYWYQQDPGMELHLIHYSYGVNSTEKGDLSSESTVSRIRTEHFPLTLESARPSHTSQYLCASSEEEGGQETQYFGPGTRLLVL.

The V call is TRBV27, the J call TRBJ2-1, with D possibly being TRBD1 (6 bases). V was cut by 6 bases and J by 4 bases, with 16 bases left in between. The CDR3 has 15 residues. Germline V CDR1 and CDR2: MNHEY, SMNVEV (reference sequence). CDR3 bases: TGTGCCAGCAGCCCAGACAGGATTCAATACAATGAGCAGTTCTTC. Its translation is CASSPDRIQYNEQFF.

The rearrangement joins TRBV9 to TRBJ1-2; a weak D match, TRBD1 (6 bases). V dropped 0 bases and J dropped 3 bases, with 15 bases sitting between them. This CDR3 contains 16 residues. CDR1 and CDR2 from the germline V gene are SGDLS and YYNGEE. The CDR3 coding sequence is TGTGCCAGCAGCGTAGCCCCGGGACACCTGTACTATGGCTACACCTTC. Translated, it gives CASSVAPGHLYYGYTF.

The chain carries TRBV15 and TRBJ2-5; the D is unclear. V was pared by 0 bases and J by 3 bases, with 2 bases between. CDR3 length: 12 residues. Germline assignment: CDR1 LNHNV and CDR2 YYDKDF (reference sequence). The CDR3: CATSRDKETQYF. For the CDR3, the DNA is TGTGCCACCAGCAGAGATAAAGAGACCCAGTACTTC.